A selection of T cell receptor beta chains follows, all from one sample in a study of CD8+CD57+ T cells in acquired aplastic anemia. TCRdb ran MiXCR on the reads and lists one entry per CDR3 protein. Of 450,000 to 550,000 distinct CDR3 sequences in the sample, around 30% are singletons; the top ten hold less than 1%. Input material: sorted CD4+, CD8+, or CD8+CD57+ T cells (not recorded which) from PBMCs. These receptors were obtained from a human donor with aplastic anemia. Both conserved end residues are trimmed from each CDR3.

>TRBV24-1|TRBJ2-1
ATSDHRLASYNEQF
>TRBV18|TRBJ1-1
ASSRTLSTEAF
>TRBV3-1|TRBJ2-1
ASSQAPIAGGYNEQF
>TRBV6-1|TRBJ2-7
ASSEWQGPYEQY
>TRBV2|TRBJ2-1
ASSRTSVTYNEQF
>TRBV7-6|TRBJ1-2
ASSPGVLTNYGYT
>TRBV10-3|TRBJ2-7
AISGGLVLGEQY
>TRBV7-3|TRBJ1-2
ASSLMGYT
>TRBV24-1|TRBJ2-1
ATSGPDGPGNEQF
>TRBV5-6|TRBJ2-7
ASSLAPDVRVSHEQY
>TRBV19|TRBJ1-1
ASSQRRTQGTEAF
>TRBV7-3|TRBJ1-1
ASSLNGGTEAF
>TRBV29-1|TRBJ2-5
SAETSGSETQY
>TRBV11-2|TRBJ2-3
ASSQARGADTQY
>TRBV12-3/TRBV12-4|TRBJ2-1
ASSVDRGTYNEQF
>TRBV2|TRBJ2-1
ASGLAGVYYNEQF
>TRBV20-1|TRBJ1-6
SPAGQGANNSPLH
>TRBV20-1|TRBJ2-2
SAQDGTNTGELF
>TRBV10-3|TRBJ1-2
ASSTRDRINYGYT
>TRBV6-1|TRBJ2-1
ASRPSGGYNEQF
>TRBV2|TRBJ1-5
ASSAGQPQH
>TRBV30|TRBJ1-1
AWNTGTVNTEAF
>TRBV25-1|TRBJ1-5
ASSLWLGVGNQPQH
>TRBV24-1|TRBJ1-5
ATSDTGAHQPQH
>TRBV19|TRBJ2-7
ASSTQTVYEQY
>TRBV24-1|TRBJ1-2
ATSDPVTVYGYT
>TRBV5-1|TRBJ1-2
ASSSRPSGYT
>TRBV7-9|TRBJ2-5
ASSLAGLDGTQY
>TRBV11-1|TRBJ2-1
ASSLGTGGSSDPF
>TRBV12-3/TRBV12-4|TRBJ1-2
ASTLTGYGYT
>TRBV27|TRBJ1-6
ASSPRVGTGGSSPLH
>TRBV9|TRBJ2-2
ASSVGASGIAGELF
>TRBV2|TRBJ2-1
ASSDGAGGRYNEQF
>TRBV5-1|TRBJ2-3
ASSLQGQGRADTQY
>TRBV20-1|TRBJ1-5
SAREPGQLNQPQH
>TRBV2|TRBJ2-3
ASSGLGGADTQY
>TRBV10-3|TRBJ1-5
ASSPDRGIVGGPQH
>TRBV2|TRBJ1-1
ASSEGAPRALNTEAF
>TRBV10-1|TRBJ1-2
ASSEFPYYGYT
>TRBV29-1|TRBJ2-5
SVEDDLTSGGTY
>TRBV6-2/TRBV6-3|TRBJ1-1
ASSYRVDRNTEAF